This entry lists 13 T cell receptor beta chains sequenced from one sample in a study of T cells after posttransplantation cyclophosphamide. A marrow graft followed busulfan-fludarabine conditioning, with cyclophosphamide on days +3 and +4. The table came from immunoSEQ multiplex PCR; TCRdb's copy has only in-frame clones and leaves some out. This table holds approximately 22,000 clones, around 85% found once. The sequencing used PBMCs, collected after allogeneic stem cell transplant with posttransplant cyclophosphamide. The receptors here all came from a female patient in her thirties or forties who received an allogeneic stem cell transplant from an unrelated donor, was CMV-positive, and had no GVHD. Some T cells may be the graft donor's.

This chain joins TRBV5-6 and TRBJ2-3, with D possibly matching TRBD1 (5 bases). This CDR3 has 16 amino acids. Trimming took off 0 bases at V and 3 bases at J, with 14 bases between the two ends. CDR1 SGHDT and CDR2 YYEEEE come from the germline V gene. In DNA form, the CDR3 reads TGTGCCAGCAGCTTGGTGGGGCAGGCCCTGACAGATACGCAGTATTTT. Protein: CASSLVGQALTDTQYF.

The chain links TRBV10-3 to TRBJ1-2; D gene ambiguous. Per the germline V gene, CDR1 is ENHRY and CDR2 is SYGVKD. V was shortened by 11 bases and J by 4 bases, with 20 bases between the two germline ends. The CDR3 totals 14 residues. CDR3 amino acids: CASGGGFEGYGYTF. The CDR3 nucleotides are TGTGCCTCGGGCGGAGGCTTTGAAGGCTATGGCTACACCTTC.

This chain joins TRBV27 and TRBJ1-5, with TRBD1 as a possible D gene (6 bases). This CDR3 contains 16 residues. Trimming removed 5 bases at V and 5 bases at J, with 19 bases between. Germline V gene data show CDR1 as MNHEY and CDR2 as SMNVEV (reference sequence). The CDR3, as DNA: TGTGCCAGCAGTCCCACGACAGGCATGCCCTATCAGCCCCAGCATTTT. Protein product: CASSPTTGMPYQPQHF.

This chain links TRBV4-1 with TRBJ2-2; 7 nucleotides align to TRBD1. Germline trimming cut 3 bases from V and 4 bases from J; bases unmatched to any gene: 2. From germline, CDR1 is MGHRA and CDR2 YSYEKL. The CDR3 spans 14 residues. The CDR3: CASSQTGFTGELFF. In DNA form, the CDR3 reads TGCGCCAGCAGCCAGACAGGGTTCACCGGGGAGCTGTTTTTT.

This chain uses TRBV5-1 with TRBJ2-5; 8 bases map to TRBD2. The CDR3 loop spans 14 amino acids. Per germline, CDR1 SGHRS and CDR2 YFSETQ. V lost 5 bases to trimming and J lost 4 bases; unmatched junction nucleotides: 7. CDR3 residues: CASRDGGAGETQYF. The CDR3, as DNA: TGCGCCAGCAGGGACGGGGGGGCCGGAGAGACCCAGTACTTC.

In DNA form, the CDR3 reads TGTGCCAGCAGCCCACAGGGGTACGAGCAGTACTTC. Its translation: CASSPQGYEQYF. The rearrangement links TRBV6-5 to TRBJ2-7; 7 bases are a match to TRBD1. In germline, CDR1 is MNHEY, CDR2 SVGAGI. The CDR3 consists of 12 residues. J lost 4 bases, V lost 6 bases, and 3 bases had no gene match.

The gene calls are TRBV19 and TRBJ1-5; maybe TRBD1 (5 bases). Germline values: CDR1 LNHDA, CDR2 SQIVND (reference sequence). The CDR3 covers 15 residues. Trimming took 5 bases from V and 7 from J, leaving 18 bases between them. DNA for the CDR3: TGTGCCAGTAGTCCATGGCGGGCAGGGAGGCAGCCCCAGCATTTT. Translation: CASSPWRAGRQPQHF.

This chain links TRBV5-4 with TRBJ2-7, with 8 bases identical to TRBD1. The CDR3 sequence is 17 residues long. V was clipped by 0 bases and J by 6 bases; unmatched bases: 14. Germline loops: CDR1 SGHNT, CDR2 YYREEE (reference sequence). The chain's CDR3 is CASSLVAVTGGRAEQYF. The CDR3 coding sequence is TGTGCCAGCAGCTTGGTTGCCGTAACAGGGGGGCGCGCCGAGCAGTACTTC.

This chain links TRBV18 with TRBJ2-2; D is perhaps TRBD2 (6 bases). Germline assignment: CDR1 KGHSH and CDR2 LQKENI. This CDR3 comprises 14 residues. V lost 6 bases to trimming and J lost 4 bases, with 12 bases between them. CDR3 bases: TGTGCCAGCTCCCGGGACTTCGTCACCGGGGAGCTGTTTTTT. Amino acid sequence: CASSRDFVTGELFF.

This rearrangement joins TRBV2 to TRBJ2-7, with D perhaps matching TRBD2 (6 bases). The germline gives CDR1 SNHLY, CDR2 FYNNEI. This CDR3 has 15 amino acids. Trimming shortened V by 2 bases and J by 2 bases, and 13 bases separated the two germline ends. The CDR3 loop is CASSEIRGSTYEQYF. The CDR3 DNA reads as TGTGCCAGCAGTGAAATACGGGGGTCCACCTACGAGCAGTACTTC.

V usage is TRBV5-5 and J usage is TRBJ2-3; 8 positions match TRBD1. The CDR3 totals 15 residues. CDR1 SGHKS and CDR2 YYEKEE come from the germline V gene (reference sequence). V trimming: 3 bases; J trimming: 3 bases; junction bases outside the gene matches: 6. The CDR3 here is CASSSNRGRTDTQYF. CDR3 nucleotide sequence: TGTGCCAGCAGCTCCAACAGGGGGAGAACAGATACGCAGTATTTT.

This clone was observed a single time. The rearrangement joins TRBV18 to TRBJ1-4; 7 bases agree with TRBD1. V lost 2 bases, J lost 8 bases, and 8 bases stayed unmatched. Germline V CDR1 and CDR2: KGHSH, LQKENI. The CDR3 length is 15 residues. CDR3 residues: CASSPEEGAWEKLFF. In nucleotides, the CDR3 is TGTGCCAGCTCACCAGAGGAGGGGGCGTGGGAAAAACTGTTTTTT.

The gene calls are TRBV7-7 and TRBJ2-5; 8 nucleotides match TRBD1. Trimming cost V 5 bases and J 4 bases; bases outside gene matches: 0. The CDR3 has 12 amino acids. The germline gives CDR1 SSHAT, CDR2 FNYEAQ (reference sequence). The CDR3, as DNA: TGTGCCAGCAGCGGGACAGGAGAGACCCAGTACTTC. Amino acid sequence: CASSGTGETQYF. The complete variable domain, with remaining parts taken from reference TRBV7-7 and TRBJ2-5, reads GAGVSQSPRYKVTKRGQDVTLRCDPISSHATLYWYQQALGQGPEFLTYFNYEAQPDKSGLPSDRFSAERPEGSISTLTIQRTEQRDSAMYRCASSGTGETQYFGPGTRLLVL.